This paragraph reports one T cell receptor beta chain. This specimen comes from a study of CD8+ T cells in alopecia areata. Germline loops: CDR1 SNHLY, CDR2 FYNNEI. The CDR3 has 12 amino acids. The V end lost 5 bases, the J end lost 5 bases, and 9 bases lay between the germline ends. Treatment defined: oral pan-JAK inhibitor, 5-10 mg twice daily. As the sequencing template, cDNA was produced by extracting RNA and reverse transcribing it. This table comes from immunoSEQ multiplex PCR, and its TCRdb copy is limited to in-frame clones, with some not included. This sample has about 190,000 clones; 50% to 75% occur once, and the top ten carry around 4%.

The rearrangement joins TRBV2 to TRBJ2-5, with unresolved D. The input for sequencing was CD4+ T cells sorted from blood, taken at week 4, from a patient treated with tofacitinib. The receptor's source is a human donor with alopecia areata. The CDR3 sequence: CASSPDEETQYF. Written as DNA, the CDR3 is TGTGCCAGCAGTCCCGACGAGGAGACCCAGTACTTC.